Below, 8 T cell receptor beta chains from the same sample are listed, as sequenced in a study of T cells in Graves' hyperthyroidism and ophthalmopathy. Using RNA transcripts as the source, TCR beta CDR3 regions were amplified. HTBI primers were used for first-round RT-PCR of the TCR CDR3. TCRdb re-derived calls from the multiplex PCR reads in MiXCR, one entry per CDR3 protein. The data hold about 380,000 distinct CDR3 sequences, with around an eighth observed a single time. The sample consisted of blood. These receptors were collected from a man aged 25-45 years with Graves' hyperthyroidism that later progressed to Graves' ophthalmopathy.

This clonotype occurred many times. V usage is TRBV27 and J usage is TRBJ1-1, with D maybe TRBD1 (6 bases). The CDR3 extends over 14 amino acids. V was cut by 4 bases and J by 5 bases, with 14 bases left in between. Germline V lookup: CDR1 MNHEY, CDR2 SMNVEV (reference sequence). Here the CDR3 reads CASSWGARRTEAFF. In nucleotides, the CDR3 is TGTGCCAGCAGTTGGGGGGCGCGTCGGACTGAAGCTTTCTTT.

This clonotype came up a few times. The rearrangement links TRBV11-2 to TRBJ1-3; 9 nucleotides line up with TRBD1. The CDR3 sequence is 15 residues long. V was pared by 4 bases and J by 2 bases, with 3 bases of the junction left unmatched. Germline V gene lookup returns CDR1 SGHAT and CDR2 FQNNGV. CDR3 DNA: TGTGCCAGCAGCTCCCGGACAGGGGCTGGAAACACCATATATTTT. This gives the protein CASSSRTGAGNTIYF. The full variable domain, rest sourced from reference TRBV11-2 and TRBJ1-3, is EAGVAQSPRYKIIEKRQSVAFWCNPISGHATLYWYQQILGQGPKLLIQFQNNGVVDDSQLPKDRFSAERLKGVDSTLKIQPAKLEDSAVYLCASSSRTGAGNTIYFGEGSWLTVV.

This clonotype has a count of ten or more. This sequence joins TRBV24-1 and TRBJ1-5; tentative D call: TRBD1 (5 bases). Trimming cost V 3 bases and J 0 bases, with 11 bases left between them. The CDR3 is 16 residues long. CDR1 KGHDR and CDR2 SFDVKD come from the germline V gene. The CDR3 region is CATSDPPTVSNQPQHF. The CDR3 nucleotides are TGTGCCACCAGTGATCCGCCGACAGTTAGCAATCAGCCCCAGCATTTT.

At least ten counts were recorded for this clonotype. This chain's CDR3 is CASSPGFSGNTIYF. The CDR3 nucleotides read TGTGCCAGCAGTCCAGGGTTTTCTGGAAACACCATATATTTT. The rearrangement uses TRBV28 and TRBJ1-3; tentatively, D is TRBD1 (5 bases). The CDR3 loop spans 14 amino acids. V lost 5 bases and J 1 base, leaving 9 bases between the germline ends. Germline V gene sequence: CDR1 MDHEN, CDR2 SYDVKM.

Here the CDR3 reads CATSVGRTLINYGYTF. The CDR3 DNA sequence: TGTGCCACCAGCGTTGGAAGGACGCTGATTAACTATGGCTACACCTTC. The chain couples TRBV15 to TRBJ1-2; D remains unclear. The CDR3 runs to 16 residues. Trimming stripped 5 bases from V and 1 base from J, with 17 bases between. CDR1 and CDR2 (germline): LNHNV, YYDKDF (reference sequence).

The chain couples TRBV5-1 to TRBJ2-1, with 13 bases fitting TRBD2. The length of the CDR3 is 16 residues. J was trimmed by 9 bases and V by 4 bases; bases with no gene match: 10. Germline values: CDR1 SGHRS, CDR2 YFSETQ. The CDR3 loop is CASSGTTSGGATEQFF. The CDR3 nucleotides are TGCGCCAGCAGCGGGACCACTAGCGGGGGGGCCACTGAGCAGTTCTTC.

The J gene is TRBJ2-6, the V gene TRBV12-3 or TRBV12-4; D is unclear. The CDR3 spans 17 residues. Trimming pared 2 bases from V and 8 bases from J, leaving 19 bases between. The DNA of the CDR3 is TGTGCCAGCAGTTTAAGACGGAGTAGTTTTCCCACCAACGTCCTGACTTTC. Translation: CASSLRRSSFPTNVLTF.

With respect to this clonotype: Sequence at one end of the junction differs from germline and may be a read error. The genes are TRBV12-3 or TRBV12-4 and TRBJ2-2; no clear D gene. This CDR3 contains 12 residues. CDR3 DNA: TGTGCCTGCAGCGCCGGTCCCGGGGAGCTGTTTTTT. This codes for CACSAGPGELFF.